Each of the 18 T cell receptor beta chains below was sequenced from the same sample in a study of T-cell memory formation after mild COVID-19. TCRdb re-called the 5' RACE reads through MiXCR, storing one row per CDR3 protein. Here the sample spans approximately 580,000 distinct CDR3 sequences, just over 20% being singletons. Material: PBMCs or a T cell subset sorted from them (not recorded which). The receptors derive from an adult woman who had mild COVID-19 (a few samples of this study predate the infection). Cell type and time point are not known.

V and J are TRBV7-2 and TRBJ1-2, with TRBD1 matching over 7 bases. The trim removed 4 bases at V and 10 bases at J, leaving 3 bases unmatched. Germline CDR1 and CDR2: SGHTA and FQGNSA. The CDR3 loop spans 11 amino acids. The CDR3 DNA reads TGTGCCAGCAGCTCGGGACAGCCCTACACCTTC. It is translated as CASSSGQPYTF.

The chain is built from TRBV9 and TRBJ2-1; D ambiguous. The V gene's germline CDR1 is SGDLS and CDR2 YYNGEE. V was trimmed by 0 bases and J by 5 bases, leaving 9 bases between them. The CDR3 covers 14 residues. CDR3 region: CASSVGISDNEQFF. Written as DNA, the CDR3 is TGTGCCAGCAGCGTAGGAATTTCCGACAATGAGCAGTTCTTC.

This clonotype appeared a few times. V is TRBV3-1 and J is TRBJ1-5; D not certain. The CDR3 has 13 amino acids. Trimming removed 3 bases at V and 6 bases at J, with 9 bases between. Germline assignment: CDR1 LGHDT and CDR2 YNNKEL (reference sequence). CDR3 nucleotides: TGTGCCAGCAGCCAGTCCCGGGGTCAGCCCCAGCATTTT. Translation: CASSQSRGQPQHF. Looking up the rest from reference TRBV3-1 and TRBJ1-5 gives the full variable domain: DTAVSQTPKYLVTQMGNDKSIKCEQNLGHDTMYWYKQDSKKFLKIMFSYNNKELIINETVPNRFSPKSPDKAHLNLHINSLELGDSAVYFCASSQSRGQPQHFGDGTRLSIL.

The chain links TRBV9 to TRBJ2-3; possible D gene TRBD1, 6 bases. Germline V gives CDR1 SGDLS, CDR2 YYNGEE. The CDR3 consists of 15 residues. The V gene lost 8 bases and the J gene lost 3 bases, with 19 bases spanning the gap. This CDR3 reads CASTSRDIATDTQYF. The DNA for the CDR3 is TGTGCCAGTACCAGCCGGGACATAGCGACAGATACGCAGTATTTT.

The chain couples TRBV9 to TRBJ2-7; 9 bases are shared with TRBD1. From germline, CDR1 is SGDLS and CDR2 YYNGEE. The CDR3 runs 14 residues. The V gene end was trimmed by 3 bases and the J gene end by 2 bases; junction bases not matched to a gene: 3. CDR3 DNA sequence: TGTGCCAGCAGCGCCGGGACAGGGCCCTACGAGCAGTACTTC. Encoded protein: CASSAGTGPYEQYF.

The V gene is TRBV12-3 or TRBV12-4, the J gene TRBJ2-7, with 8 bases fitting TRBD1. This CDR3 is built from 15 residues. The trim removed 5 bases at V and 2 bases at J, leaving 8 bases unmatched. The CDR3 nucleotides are TGTGCCAGCAGTACCGACAGGGGCCAAACCTACGAGCAGTACTTC. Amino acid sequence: CASSTDRGQTYEQYF.

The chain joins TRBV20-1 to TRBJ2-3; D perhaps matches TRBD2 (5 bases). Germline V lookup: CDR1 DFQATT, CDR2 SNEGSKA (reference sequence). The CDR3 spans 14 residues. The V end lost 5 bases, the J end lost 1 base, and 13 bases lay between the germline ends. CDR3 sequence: CSAPLAQGTDTQYF. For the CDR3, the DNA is TGCAGTGCTCCTCTAGCTCAGGGCACAGATACGCAGTATTTT.

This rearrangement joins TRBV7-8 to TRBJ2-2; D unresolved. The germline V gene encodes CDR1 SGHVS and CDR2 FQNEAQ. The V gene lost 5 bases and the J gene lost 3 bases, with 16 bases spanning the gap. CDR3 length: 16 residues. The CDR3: CASSPGGGIHTGELFF. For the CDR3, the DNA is TGTGCCAGCAGCCCCGGTGGTGGGATTCACACCGGGGAGCTGTTTTTT.

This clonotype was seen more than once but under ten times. The CDR3 sequence is CSARSRAAGELFF. CDR3 bases: TGCAGTGCTAGAAGCAGGGCGGCCGGGGAGCTGTTTTTT. The rearrangement joins TRBV20-1 to TRBJ2-2; a weak D match, TRBD1 (5 bases). The CDR3 contains 13 residues. Trimming took off 2 bases at V and 6 bases at J, with 10 bases between the two ends. Germline loops: CDR1 DFQATT, CDR2 SNEGSKA (reference sequence).

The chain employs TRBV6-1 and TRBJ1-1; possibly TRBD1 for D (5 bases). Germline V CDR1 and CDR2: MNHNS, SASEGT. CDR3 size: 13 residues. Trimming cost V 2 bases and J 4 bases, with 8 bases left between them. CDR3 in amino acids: CASSESGPTEAFF. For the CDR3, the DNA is TGTGCCAGCAGTGAATCAGGGCCCACTGAAGCTTTCTTT.

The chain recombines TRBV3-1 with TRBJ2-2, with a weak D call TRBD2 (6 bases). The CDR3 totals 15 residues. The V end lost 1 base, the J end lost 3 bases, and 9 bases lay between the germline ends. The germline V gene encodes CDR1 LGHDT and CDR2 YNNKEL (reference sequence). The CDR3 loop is CASSQVRRDTGELFF. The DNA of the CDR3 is TGTGCCAGCAGCCAAGTTAGGAGGGACACCGGGGAGCTGTTTTTT.

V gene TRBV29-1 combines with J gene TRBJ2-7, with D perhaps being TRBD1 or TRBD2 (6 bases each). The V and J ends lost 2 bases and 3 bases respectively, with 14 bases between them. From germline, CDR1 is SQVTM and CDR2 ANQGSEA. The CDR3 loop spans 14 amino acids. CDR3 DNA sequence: TGCAGCGTTGAATGGGGGGCGGATGTCTACGAGCAGTACTTC. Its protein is CSVEWGADVYEQYF.

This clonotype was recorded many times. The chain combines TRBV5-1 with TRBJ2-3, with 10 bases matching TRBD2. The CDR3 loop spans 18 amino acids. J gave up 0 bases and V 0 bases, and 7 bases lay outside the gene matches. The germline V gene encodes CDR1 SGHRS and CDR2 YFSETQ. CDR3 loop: CASSLEAGGLTSTDTQYF. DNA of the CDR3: TGCGCCAGCAGCTTGGAAGCGGGGGGGTTAACTAGCACAGATACGCAGTATTTT.

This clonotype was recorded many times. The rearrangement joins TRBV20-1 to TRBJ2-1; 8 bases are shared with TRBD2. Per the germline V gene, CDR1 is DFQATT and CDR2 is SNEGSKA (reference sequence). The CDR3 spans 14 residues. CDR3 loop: CACSAGGLVDEQFF. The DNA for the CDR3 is TGCGCCTGTAGCGCGGGGGGTCTGGTCGATGAGCAGTTCTTC.

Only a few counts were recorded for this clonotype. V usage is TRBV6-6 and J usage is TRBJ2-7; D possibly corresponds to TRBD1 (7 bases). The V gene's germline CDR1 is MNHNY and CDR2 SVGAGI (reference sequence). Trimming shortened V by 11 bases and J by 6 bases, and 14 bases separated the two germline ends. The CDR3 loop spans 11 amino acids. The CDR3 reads CAAGGQSEQYF. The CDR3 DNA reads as TGTGCCGCAGGGGGGCAGTCCGAGCAGTACTTC.

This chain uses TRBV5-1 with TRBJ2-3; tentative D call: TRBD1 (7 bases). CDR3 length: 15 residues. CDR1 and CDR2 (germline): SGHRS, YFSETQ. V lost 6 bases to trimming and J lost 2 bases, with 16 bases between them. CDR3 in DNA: TGCGCCAGCAAATATCAGGGGGAGGTCACAGATACGCAGTATTTT. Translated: CASKYQGEVTDTQYF.

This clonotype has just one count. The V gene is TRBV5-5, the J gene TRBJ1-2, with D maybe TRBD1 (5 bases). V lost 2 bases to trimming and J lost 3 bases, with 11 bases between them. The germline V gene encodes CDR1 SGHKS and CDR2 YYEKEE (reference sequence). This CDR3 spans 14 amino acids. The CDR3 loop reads CASSFAGGDYGYTF. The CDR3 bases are TGTGCCAGCAGCTTCGCGGGAGGGGACTATGGCTACACCTTC.

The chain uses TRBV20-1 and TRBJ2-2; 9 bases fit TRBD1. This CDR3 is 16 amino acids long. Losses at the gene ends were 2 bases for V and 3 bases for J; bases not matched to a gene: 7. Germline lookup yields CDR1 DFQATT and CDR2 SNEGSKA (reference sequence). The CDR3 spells CSARNGDRGYTGELFF. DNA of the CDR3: TGCAGTGCTAGAAACGGTGACAGGGGGTACACCGGGGAGCTGTTTTTT.